This passage covers 30 T cell receptor beta chains from one sample sequenced in a study of tumor and adjacent non-tumor tissue in lung cancer. RNA was extracted from bulk tissue without any cell sorting. Distant lung tissue was collected more than 3 cm away from the tumor edge. TCRbeta libraries were built with three rounds of nested PCR, modified from ARM-PCR. TCRdb reanalysed the multiplex PCR reads using MiXCR and keeps one entry per CDR3 protein. The data contain approximately 90,000 distinct CDR3 sequences, around three quarters of them singletons. Sequencing used distant non-tumor lung tissue. These receptors were obtained from a woman in her forties or fifties with non-small cell lung cancer.

With respect to this clonotype: Compared with germline, one end of the junction differs, possibly owing to a read error. The genes are TRBV12-3 or TRBV12-4 and TRBJ2-1; D may be TRBD1 or TRBD2 (5 bases each). This CDR3 spans 15 amino acids. In DNA form, the CDR3 reads TGTGCAAGCAGCTCCCAGGGACGGGGATCTAATAAGCAGTTCTTC. Translating gives CASSSQGRGSNKQFF.

This clonotype was seen a few times. Compared with germline, one end of the junction differs, possibly owing to a read error. The rearrangement joins TRBV7-9 to TRBJ2-7, with 11 bases lining up with TRBD2. CDR1 SEHNR and CDR2 FQNEAQ come from the germline V gene (reference sequence). CDR3 length equals 16 residues. CDR3: CGSSFKLAGAEREQYF. CDR3 nucleotides: TGTGGCAGCAGTTTTAAACTAGCGGGAGCTGAGCGGGAGCAGTACTTC.

The gene calls are TRBV29-1 and TRBJ1-6; D might be TRBD1 (5 bases). Trimming took off 8 bases at V and 10 bases at J, with 15 bases between the two ends. The CDR3 contains 12 residues. CDR1 SQVTM and CDR2 ANQGSEA come from the germline V gene. This CDR3 reads CSSRQTNSPLHF. CDR3 DNA sequence: TGCAGCTCGCGACAGACTAACTCACCCCTCCACTTT. Using reference TRBV29-1 and TRBJ1-6 for the parts outside the CDR3, the full variable domain is SAVISQKPSRDICQRGTSLTIQCQVDSQVTMMFWYRQQPGQSLTLIATANQGSEATYESGFVIDKFPISRPNLTFSTLTVSNMSPEDSSIYLCSSRQTNSPLHFGNGTRLTVT.

This clonotype turned up a few times. Given the absence of the conserved phenylalanine or tryptophan at the CDR3 end, a read error is likely. The J gene is TRBJ2-7, the V gene TRBV11-2, with D perhaps TRBD1 (5 bases). There are 14 residues in the CDR3. Germline V gives CDR1 SGHAT, CDR2 FQNNGV. In DNA, the CDR3 is TGTGCCAGCAGACTGACGGACACTGCCTACAAGCAGTACTTA. The encoded protein is CASRLTDTAYKQYL.

In its sample, this clonotype is medium-sized. The rearrangement uses TRBV29-1 and TRBJ1-1; D gene uncertain. This CDR3 contains 12 residues. Looked up from germline, CDR1 is SQVTM and CDR2 is ANQGSEA. The V gene lost 8 bases and the J gene lost 4 bases, with 14 bases spanning the gap. The CDR3 DNA sequence: TGCAGCTCGACGGCCGGTGGCACTGAAGCTTTCTTT. Translating gives CSSTAGGTEAFF.

The gene calls are TRBV29-1 and TRBJ2-5, with a weak D call TRBD2 (5 bases). The CDR3 length is 16 residues. The V and J ends lost 5 bases and 5 bases respectively, with 24 bases between them. CDR1 and CDR2 (germline): SQVTM, ANQGSEA. DNA of the CDR3: TGCAGCGTTAAGGTGGGCCTAGTGGGAGATCAGGAGACCCAGTACTTC. This encodes CSVKVGLVGDQETQYF.

In the case of this clonotype: Mismatch with germline at one junction end may stem from a read error. This chain links TRBV20-1 with TRBJ2-1, with TRBD2 matching over 8 bases. Germline values: CDR1 DFQATT, CDR2 SNEGSKA (reference sequence). The CDR3 length is 15 residues. The CDR3 nucleotides are TGCAGTGCTAGGGCGACTAGCGTAAACCACAATGAGCATTTCTTC. Amino acid sequence: CSARATSVNHNEHFF.

As regards this clonotype: Just one base apart from a much larger clone, this may be a read error. The chain employs TRBV20-1 and TRBJ2-1; D gene uncertain. CDR3 size: 13 residues. V was cut by 0 bases and J by 8 bases, with 11 bases left in between. In germline, CDR1 is DFQATT, CDR2 SNEGSKA (reference sequence). The DNA of the CDR3 is TGCAGTGCTAGAGATCCCACGACACATGAGCAGTTCTTC. It specifies CSARDPTTHEQFF.

Worth noting for this clonotype: The conserved final phenylalanine or tryptophan is absent from the CDR3, which likely points to a read error. V gene TRBV11-2 combines with J gene TRBJ1-3; D unclear. Trimming removed 2 bases at V and 0 bases at J, with 17 bases between. The CDR3 consists of 18 residues. Germline V gene lookup returns CDR1 SGHAT and CDR2 FQNNGV. CDR3 in amino acids: CASSLYFRSADSGNTIYL. CDR3 nucleotide sequence: TGTGCCAGCAGCTTATACTTCCGGAGTGCCGACTCTGGAAACACCATATATCTT.

On this clonotype: This may arise from a read error, as a much more abundant clone is one base away. The genes are TRBV6-5 and TRBJ2-2; 8 nucleotides align to TRBD2. The germline gives CDR1 MNHEY, CDR2 SVGAGI. Germline trimming cut 8 bases from V and 7 bases from J; bases unmatched to any gene: 3. CDR3 length: 12 residues. CDR3 coding DNA: TGTGCCAGCGGCGCGGGAGGCGGGGAGCTGTTTTTT. Protein sequence: CASGAGGGELFF.

The chain joins TRBV5-4 to TRBJ2-3; D may be TRBD1 or TRBD2 (5 bases each). The CDR3 sequence is 16 residues long. V lost 9 bases to trimming and J lost 9 bases, with 29 bases between them. Germline loops: CDR1 SGHNT, CDR2 YYREEE (reference sequence). In DNA form, the CDR3 reads TGTGCCACTAGCTTGGGGACCCAAGGCCCACTAGGGACGCAGTATTTT. It is translated as CATSLGTQGPLGTQYF.

A remark on this clonotype: Germline and junction disagree at one end, which may indicate a read error. V and J are TRBV11-2 and TRBJ2-1; the D is unclear. The CDR3 contains 13 residues. Germline V CDR1 and CDR2: SGHAT, FQNNGV. The CDR3 DNA follows: TGTGTCAGCAGCTTAGAAGCAGGCGGCGAGCAATTCTTC. This encodes CVSSLEAGGEQFF. The full variable domain, in which reference TRBV11-2 and TRBJ2-1 provide the parts outside the CDR3, is EAGVAQSPRYKIIEKRQSVAFWCNPISGHATLYWYQQILGQGPKLLIQFQNNGVVDDSQLPKDRFSAERLKGVDSTLKIQPAKLEDSAVYLCVSSLEAGGEQFFGPGTRLTVL.

This clonotype is categorized as medium-sized. The chain recombines TRBV12-3 or TRBV12-4 with TRBJ1-4, with D maybe TRBD1 (6 bases). The CDR3 spans 15 residues. V was clipped by 5 bases and J by 8 bases, with 18 bases between them. CDR3 amino acids: CASSATKDGGEKLFF. DNA for the CDR3: TGTGCCAGCAGTGCTACTAAGGACGGGGGCGAAAAACTGTTTTTT.

As regards this clonotype: An end of the junction differs from the germline gene, which may be a read error. The chain carries TRBV6-1 and TRBJ2-5; D unresolved. The CDR3 runs to 14 residues. CDR1 and CDR2 from the germline V gene are MNHNS and SASEGT. CDR3 region: CASRKDSPREAQYF. CDR3 DNA: TGTGCCAGCAGAAAGGATTCACCTCGAGAGGCCCAGTACTTT.

The chain carries TRBV29-1 and TRBJ2-1, with D perhaps matching TRBD1 (6 bases). The CDR3 sequence is 16 residues long. CDR1 is SQVTM and CDR2 is ANQGSEA in the germline V gene. Trimming stripped 5 bases from V and 1 base from J, with 18 bases between. The CDR3 protein is CSVIPQGRGSYNEQFF. The CDR3 nucleotides read TGCAGCGTTATCCCCCAGGGGCGCGGATCCTACAATGAGCAGTTCTTC.

Note on this clonotype: Mismatch with germline at one junction end may stem from a read error. The chain is built from TRBV28 and TRBJ2-5, with D unclear. This CDR3 spans 12 amino acids. From germline, CDR1 is MDHEN and CDR2 SYDVKM. For the CDR3, the DNA is TGCGCCAGCATCCCGCCACGTGGGACCCAGTACTTC. This gives the protein CASIPPRGTQYF.

Of note for this clonotype: It is likely a read error, because the conserved phenylalanine at the end of the CDR3 is missing. The DNA is omitted, as the CDR3 cannot be located on it reliably, and the CDR3 follows TCRdb's listing. The rearrangement joins TRBV6-5 to TRBJ2-1; the DNA was not compared with TRBD1, the D call given in the table. From germline, CDR1 is MNHEY and CDR2 SVGAGI. The CDR3 contains 16 residues when both ends are counted. The CDR3 protein is CASSYSGTGDYNEQFL.

V gene TRBV29-1 combines with J gene TRBJ2-1, with 11 bases that match TRBD2. V lost 7 bases and J lost 11; bases outside the gene matches: 22. The germline gives CDR1 SQVTM, CDR2 ANQGSEA. This CDR3 spans 17 amino acids. The CDR3 DNA reads TGCAGCGCCTCCCCCCCCTTTAGCGGGAGGGAGTGGAATAAGCAGTTCTTC. Protein: CSASPPFSGREWNKQFF.

Of note for this clonotype: Relative to the germline gene, one junction end is altered; a read error may explain this. The chain combines TRBV11-2 with TRBJ2-7, with 10 positions matching TRBD2. Germline CDR1 is SGHAT and CDR2 is FQNNGV. The CDR3 runs to 15 residues. CDR3 protein: CASNFGTSASYEQYF. The CDR3 DNA sequence: TGCGCTAGCAATTTCGGGACTAGCGCCTCCTATGAGCAGTACTTC.

This clonotype was seen a single time. The conserved final phenylalanine or tryptophan is absent from the CDR3, which likely points to a read error. The chain is built from TRBV4-1 and TRBJ2-2; tentatively, D is TRBD1 (5 bases). The CDR3 sequence is 16 residues long. Germline V gene lookup returns CDR1 MGHRA and CDR2 YSYEKL. CDR3 DNA: TGCGCCAGCAGTCAAGAGCCAGGACAGAACACCGGGGAGCTGTTTTTA. It codes for CASSQEPGQNTGELFL.

The chain has TRBV6-1 and TRBJ2-1, with D unclear. The ends were cut back, 3 bases at V and 6 bases at J, with 15 bases in the middle. Per the germline V gene, CDR1 is MNHNS and CDR2 is SASEGT. The CDR3 is 15 amino acids. This chain's CDR3 is CASSETQLGCNEQFF. The CDR3 nucleotides read TGTGCCAGCAGTGAGACGCAACTTGGGTGCAATGAGCAGTTCTTC.

A remark on this clonotype: A single base separates this from a much larger clone, so it may be a read error. The chain carries TRBV28 and TRBJ1-1; TRBD1 is a possible D gene (5 bases). Looked up from germline, CDR1 is MDHEN and CDR2 is SYDVKM. This CDR3 spans 11 amino acids. CDR3 coding DNA: TGTGCCAGCCGTTGGGGCACTGAAGCTTCCTTT. Amino acids: CASRWGTEASF.

Note on this clonotype: This may be a read error, as it is one base from a much larger clone. V usage is TRBV5-4 and J usage is TRBJ2-3; possibly TRBD1 for D (5 bases). Germline-derived CDR1 and CDR2 are SGHNT and YYREEE (reference sequence). This CDR3 has 14 residues. CDR3 sequence (DNA): TGTGTCAGCAGCTTGAACAGGATCACAGATACGCAGTATTTT. Its protein product is CVSSLNRITDTQYF.

This chain connects TRBV6-6 to TRBJ2-5; D remains ambiguous. This CDR3 is 15 amino acids long. Per the germline V gene, CDR1 is MNHNY and CDR2 is SVGAGI (reference sequence). V was trimmed by 4 bases and J by 5 bases, leaving 17 bases between them. In DNA form, the CDR3 reads TGTGCCAGCAGTTCCCCGGACCCAGCAAGGGAGACCCAGTACTTC. Translation: CASSSPDPARETQYF.

In regard to this clonotype: A read error is likely, as this CDR3 ends without the conserved phenylalanine or tryptophan. The chain recombines TRBV6-5 with TRBJ2-7; 8 positions agree with TRBD1. The length of the CDR3 is 15 residues. J lost 9 bases, V lost 7 bases, and 17 bases had no gene match. Germline V lookup: CDR1 MNHEY, CDR2 SVGAGI. For the CDR3, the DNA is TGTGCCAGCACCACACTCGGCAGGGGGCAAGGAGGGCAGTACTTG. Its translation is CASTTLGRGQGGQYL.

A remark on this clonotype: Germline is not matched at one junction end, which may reflect a read error. The genes are TRBV30 and TRBJ2-7, with D tentatively TRBD1 (5 bases). This CDR3 region has 17 residues. Germline-derived CDR1 and CDR2 are GTSNPN and SVGIG (reference sequence). The CDR3 DNA follows: TGTGCCCGGAGACCTTTTTTTAGGGGTTCCGACTCCTACGAGCAGTACTTT. The encoded protein is CARRPFFRGSDSYEQYF. Together with reference TRBV30 and TRBJ2-7, the CDR3 gives the full variable domain: SQTIHQWPATLVQPVGSPLSLECTVEGTSNPNLYWYRQAAGRGLQLLFYSVGIGQISSEVPQNLSASRPQDRQFILSSKKLLLSDSGFYLCARRPFFRGSDSYEQYFGPGTRLTVT.

About this clonotype itself: The CDR3 ends on some other residue instead of the conserved phenylalanine or tryptophan, so this is likely a read error. The genes are TRBV11-2 and TRBJ2-7, with 11 bases matching TRBD2. The CDR3 has 15 residues. The V and J ends lost 5 bases and 2 bases, in that order; junction bases with no gene match: 5. The germline V gene has CDR1 SGHAT and CDR2 FQNNGV. CDR3 region: CASSQGLAAAYEQYL. For the CDR3, the DNA is TGTGCCAGCAGCCAGGGACTAGCGGCAGCCTACGAGCAGTACCTA.

On this clonotype: A much bigger clone sits one base away, suggesting this may be a read error. J is TRBJ2-3 and V is TRBV5-1; D possibly corresponds to TRBD1 (5 bases). The germline gives CDR1 SGHRS, CDR2 YFSETQ. The CDR3 spans 16 residues. The CDR3 protein is CASSFGQTHSTGTQYF. Written as DNA, the CDR3 is TGCGCCAGCAGCTTCGGTCAGACCCATAGCACAGGTACGCAGTATTTT.

This clonotype has just one count. One junction end does not reproduce the germline sequence, and a read error may be involved. V usage is TRBV7-8 and J usage is TRBJ2-1, with 12 nucleotides matching TRBD2. Germline CDR1 is SGHVS and CDR2 is FQNEAQ. The CDR3 has 15 residues. CDR3 coding DNA: TGTGTCAGCAACCCATGGACTAGCGGGATCAATGAGCAGTTCTTC. Translating it yields CVSNPWTSGINEQFF. Full variable domain (outside the CDR3, taken from reference TRBV7-8 and TRBJ2-1): GAGVSQSPRYKVAKRGQDVALRCDPISGHVSLFWYQQALGQGPEFLTYFQNEAQLDKSGLPSDRFFAERPEGSVSTLKIQRTQQEDSAVYLCVSNPWTSGINEQFFGPGTRLTVL.

This chain uses TRBV6-2 or TRBV6-3 with TRBJ1-2; D is undetermined. Germline V gives CDR1 MNHEY, CDR2 SVGEGT. V lost 6 bases to trimming and J lost 8 bases, with 22 bases between them. The CDR3 extends over 15 amino acids. The CDR3 region is CASSYKGKPDNGYTF. DNA for the CDR3: TGTGCCAGCAGCTACAAAGGGAAGCCTGATAACGGCTACACCTTC.